Shown below are 15 T cell receptor beta chains from a single sample sequenced in a study of Ad26.COV2.S vaccination and SARS-CoV-2 variants. Clones were read by immunoSEQ multiplex PCR, and TCRdb kept only the in-frame ones, dropping some. Of 400,000 to 500,000 clones detected, roughly 90% appear once; the ten largest clones hold approximately 4%. Treatment described: about 20 received Ad26.COV2.S at low or high dose, single or two shots; about 5 received placebo; per-sample allocation not given. Collection of samples fell on day 63 after the first vaccine or placebo injection. Sequenced here: peripheral blood, sampled in a trial of Ad26.COV2.S vaccine versus placebo. These receptors were collected from a person between 18 and 59 years old who received the Ad26.COV2.S COVID-19 vaccine or a placebo.

The chain has TRBV18 and TRBJ1-2; unclear D gene. The CDR3 extends over 13 amino acids. Germline assignment: CDR1 KGHSH and CDR2 LQKENI. V was trimmed by 3 bases and J by 4 bases, leaving 9 bases between them. The CDR3 reads CASSPGPTYGYTF. Here the CDR3 DNA reads TGTGCCAGCTCACCCGGCCCGACCTATGGCTACACCTTC. Full variable domain (outside the CDR3, taken from reference TRBV18 and TRBJ1-2): NAGVMQNPRHLVRRRGQEARLRCSPMKGHSHVYWYRQLPEEGLKFMVYLQKENIIDESGMPKERFSAEFPKEGPSILRIQQVVRGDSAAYFCASSPGPTYGYTFGSGTRLTVV.

The table lists this clone with a count of one. V usage is TRBV9 and J usage is TRBJ1-3, with D unclear. The germline V and J ends were trimmed by 0 bases and 0 bases, with 10 bases remaining between them. The CDR3 spans 16 residues. CDR1 and CDR2 from the germline V gene are SGDLS and YYNGEE. CDR3 DNA sequence: TGTGCCAGCAGCGTAGGATTAGGTTTCTCTGGAAACACCATATATTTT. This codes for CASSVGLGFSGNTIYF.

The J gene is TRBJ1-1, the V gene TRBV21-1. TRBV21-1 represents a pseudogene. CDR3 length: 17 residues. CDR3 sequence (DNA): TGTGCCAGCAGCAAAGCAACGGGAGCGGCGAGGGCCACTGAAGCTTTCTTT. It specifies CASSKATGAARATEAFF.

This rearrangement joins TRBV5-1 to TRBJ2-2, with 8 bases aligning to TRBD1. This CDR3 contains 14 residues. V shed 4 bases, J shed 7 bases, and the junction held 6 bases outside the gene matches. The V gene's germline CDR1 is SGHRS and CDR2 YFSETQ. CDR3 in amino acids: CASSPYRGNGELFF. CDR3 coding DNA: TGCGCCAGCAGCCCCTACAGGGGGAACGGGGAGCTGTTTTTT.

V is TRBV28 and J is TRBJ1-5, with D maybe TRBD1 (5 bases). Germline V gene data show CDR1 as MDHEN and CDR2 as SYDVKM. There are 14 residues in the CDR3. The V gene lost 5 bases and the J gene lost 1 base, with 9 bases spanning the gap. CDR3 in DNA: TGTGCCAGCAGTCGACAGATAAGCAATCAGCCCCAGCATTTT. It specifies CASSRQISNQPQHF. The full variable domain, completed using reference TRBV28 and TRBJ1-5, is DVKVTQSSRYLVKRTGEKVFLECVQDMDHENMFWYRQDPGLGLRLIYFSYDVKMKEKGDIPEGYSVSREKKERFSLILESASTNQTSMYLCASSRQISNQPQHFGDGTRLSIL.

The V gene is TRBV3-1 (or the pseudogene TRBV3-2), the J gene TRBJ2-5, with 9 bases identical to TRBD2. CDR3 length: 14 residues. From germline, CDR1 is LGHDT and CDR2 YNNKEL (reference sequence). V was pared by 7 bases and J by 4 bases, with 7 bases of the junction left unmatched. CDR3 loop: CASIPRAGGETQYF. CDR3 coding DNA: TGTGCCAGCATCCCGAGAGCGGGGGGAGAGACCCAGTACTTC.

The V gene is TRBV2, the J gene TRBJ2-4; no reliable D call. The length of the CDR3 is 14 residues. Trimming took 0 bases from V and 3 from J, leaving 6 bases between them. Germline values: CDR1 SNHLY, CDR2 FYNNEI. Written as DNA, the CDR3 is TGTGCCAGCAGTGAAGCGATCTACAAAAACATTCAGTACTTC. This codes for CASSEAIYKNIQYF.

The V gene is TRBV5-4, the J gene TRBJ1-1; D uncertain. There are 14 residues in the CDR3. The germline V and J ends were trimmed by 2 bases and 1 base, with 9 bases remaining between them. Germline CDR1 and CDR2: SGHNT and YYREEE (reference sequence). CDR3 coding DNA: TGTGCCAGCAGCTTTCTTCGACCGAACACTGAAGCTTTCTTT. This encodes CASSFLRPNTEAFF.

The chain employs TRBV6-4 and TRBJ2-4; perhaps TRBD1 as D (5 bases). The V gene lost 1 base and the J gene lost 10 bases, with 14 bases spanning the gap. CDR1 MRHNA and CDR2 SNTAGT come from the germline V gene. The CDR3 covers 14 residues. In nucleotides, the CDR3 is TGTGCCAGCAGTGACTACATATTCAAGGGGATTCAGTACTTC. It is translated as CASSDYIFKGIQYF.

This clone was picked up one time. The chain uses TRBV5-1 and TRBJ1-6; 7 nucleotides line up with TRBD1. The CDR3 covers 15 residues. J was trimmed by 6 bases and V by 6 bases; bases with no gene match: 9. In germline, CDR1 is SGHRS, CDR2 YFSETQ. Here the CDR3 DNA reads TGCGCCAGCACCCGGGAGGGGGCCGGTAATTCACCCCTCCACTTT. This gives the protein CASTREGAGNSPLHF.

The chain couples TRBV19 to TRBJ1-5; D perhaps matches TRBD1 (5 bases). The V end lost 7 bases, the J end lost 0 bases, and 10 bases lay between the germline ends. There are 14 residues in the CDR3. Looked up from germline, CDR1 is LNHDA and CDR2 is SQIVND (reference sequence). The CDR3 loop is CASIRQGSNQPQHF. CDR3 nucleotides: TGTGCCAGTATTCGGCAGGGTAGCAATCAGCCCCAGCATTTT. Together with reference TRBV19 and TRBJ1-5, the CDR3 gives the full variable domain: DGGITQSPKYLFRKEGQNVTLSCEQNLNHDAMYWYRQDPGQGLRLIYYSQIVNDFQKGDIAEGYSVSREKKESFPLTVTSAQKNPTAFYLCASIRQGSNQPQHFGDGTRLSIL.

This chain links TRBV27 with TRBJ1-1, with a weak D call TRBD1 (5 bases). V shed 4 bases and J shed 2 bases, with 14 bases lying between them. Germline V CDR1 and CDR2: MNHEY, SMNVEV (reference sequence). This CDR3 has 15 amino acids. Here the CDR3 reads CASSSRGSLNTEAFF. The DNA for the CDR3 is TGTGCCAGCAGTTCCCGGGGGTCTTTAAACACTGAAGCTTTCTTT.

The rearrangement uses TRBV28 and TRBJ2-2; 10 bases align to TRBD1. This CDR3 has 15 amino acids. The V gene's germline CDR1 is MDHEN and CDR2 SYDVKM. Trimming removed 5 bases from V and 5 bases from J; junction bases left unmatched: 5. This chain's CDR3 is CASSDGTGETGELFF. The CDR3, as DNA: TGTGCCAGCAGTGACGGGACAGGGGAAACCGGGGAGCTGTTTTTT.

The V gene is TRBV2, the J gene TRBJ1-1; D call uncertain. The CDR3 consists of 10 residues. Germline-derived CDR1 and CDR2 are SNHLY and FYNNEI. V lost 7 bases and J lost 7, with 7 bases in between. The CDR3 sequence: CASKGYEAFF. The CDR3 DNA reads as TGTGCCAGCAAGGGTTATGAAGCTTTCTTT.

The gene calls are TRBV7-8 and TRBJ2-7, with 9 bases matching TRBD1. This CDR3 is 17 amino acids long. The trim removed 5 bases at V and 5 bases at J, leaving 16 bases unmatched. The germline V gene encodes CDR1 SGHVS and CDR2 FQNEAQ. CDR3 in DNA: TGTGCCAGCAGCACACTGACCGGGACAGGGATTGGAAACGAGCAGTACTTC. It codes for CASSTLTGTGIGNEQYF.